Below, 24 T cell receptor beta chains from the same sample are listed, as sequenced in a study of T cells after yellow fever vaccination. From the 5' RACE reads, TCRdb called clonotypes with MiXCR, one entry per CDR3 protein. This table holds about 300,000 distinct CDR3 sequences, 6.8% found once. This specimen consisted of PBMCs, obtained about 49 days after the first yellow fever vaccination. The receptors were sampled from a young man who received the YFV17D yellow fever vaccine.

The chain carries TRBV11-2 and TRBJ2-1; the match to TRBD2 covers 8 bases. The CDR3 is 18 amino acids. CDR1 and CDR2 (germline): SGHAT, FQNNGV. Germline trimming cut 3 bases from V and 0 bases from J; bases unmatched to any gene: 10. This CDR3 is CASSFGRDAGGSYNEQFF. Here the CDR3 DNA reads TGTGCCAGCAGCTTCGGGCGGGACGCGGGGGGCTCCTACAATGAGCAGTTCTTC.

This clonotype was seen only a few times. This chain joins TRBV9 and TRBJ1-4; D gene unclear. V lost 4 bases, J lost 7 bases, and 14 bases lay in between. The CDR3 runs to 14 residues. Per the germline V gene, CDR1 is SGDLS and CDR2 is YYNGEE. The CDR3 sequence: CASSLDLMGEKLFF. CDR3 DNA: TGTGCCAGCAGCCTAGACCTTATGGGTGAAAAACTGTTTTTT.

This clonotype showed up just a few times. This chain uses TRBV6-6 with TRBJ2-3; unclear D gene. Germline V gene sequence: CDR1 MNHNY, CDR2 SVGAGI (reference sequence). Trimming stripped 4 bases from V and 8 bases from J, with 7 bases between. The CDR3 is 11 amino acids. Here the CDR3 DNA reads TGTGCCAGCAGTTCAGGAGTTACGCAGTATTTT. It specifies CASSSGVTQYF.

The chain combines TRBV10-3 with TRBJ2-7; D is unresolved. Trimming stripped 10 bases from V and 3 bases from J, with 10 bases between. Looked up from germline, CDR1 is ENHRY and CDR2 is SYGVKD. CDR3 length equals 11 residues. The CDR3 DNA reads TGTGCCACCGCGTCATACTACGAGCAGTACTTC. Translated: CATASYYEQYF.

This chain uses TRBV20-1 with TRBJ1-1; D unresolved. Germline CDR1 is DFQATT and CDR2 is SNEGSKA (reference sequence). V lost 2 bases and J 9 bases, leaving 19 bases between the germline ends. CDR3 size: 14 residues. As DNA, the CDR3 is TGCAGTGCTAGACCACCGGTGAGTTGGAGCCAAGCTTTCTTT. This translates into CSARPPVSWSQAFF.

This clonotype has only a few counts. The J gene is TRBJ2-7, the V gene TRBV7-6, with D tentatively TRBD2 (6 bases). CDR1 is SGHVS, CDR2 FNYEAQ, per germline. The V end lost 5 bases, the J end lost 0 bases, and 17 bases lay between the germline ends. The CDR3 length is 16 residues. Here the CDR3 DNA reads TGTGCCAGCAGCCCACGGATCCGGGGGACCTCCTACGAGCAGTACTTC. It encodes CASSPRIRGTSYEQYF.

The rearrangement joins TRBV15 to TRBJ2-3, with TRBD2 identical over 10 bases. Trimming cost V 0 bases and J 2 bases; bases outside gene matches: 8. Germline CDR1 is LNHNV and CDR2 is YYDKDF (reference sequence). The CDR3 extends over 18 amino acids. DNA of the CDR3: TGTGCCACCAGCAGAGATCGTCTAGCGGGGGCCCACACAGATACGCAGTATTTT. Protein sequence: CATSRDRLAGAHTDTQYF. The whole variable domain, remainder taken from reference TRBV15 and TRBJ2-3, is DAMVIQNPRYQVTQFGKPVTLSCSQTLNHNVMYWYQQKSSQAPKLLFHYYDKDFNNEADTPDNFQSRRPNTSFCFLDIRSPGLGDTAMYLCATSRDRLAGAHTDTQYFGPGTRLTVL.

V and J are TRBV24-1 and TRBJ2-3, with 8 bases fitting TRBD2. V was clipped by 3 bases and J by 14 bases; unmatched bases: 9. In germline, CDR1 is KGHDR, CDR2 SFDVKD. CDR3 size: 13 residues. Here the CDR3 DNA reads TGTGCCACCAGTGATGAGAGCGGGGGAAGTCGGTATTTT. It yields the protein CATSDESGGSRYF.

The genes are TRBV5-1 and TRBJ2-3; 9 bases agree with TRBD1. The trim removed 4 bases at V and 2 bases at J, leaving 5 bases unmatched. The CDR3 spans 15 residues. Germline values: CDR1 SGHRS, CDR2 YFSETQ. The CDR3: CASSADRGVTDTQYF. The CDR3 nucleotides are TGCGCCAGCAGCGCTGACAGGGGGGTCACAGATACGCAGTATTTT.

The chain combines TRBV5-1 with TRBJ2-5; no reliable D call. There are 13 residues in the CDR3. CDR1 SGHRS and CDR2 YFSETQ come from the germline V gene. Trimming pared 7 bases from V and 0 bases from J, leaving 10 bases between. CDR3 nucleotide sequence: TGCGCCAGCGCTAATTTTTACCAAGAGACCCAGTACTTC. This encodes CASANFYQETQYF.

Concerning this clonotype itself: Sequence at one end of the junction differs from germline and may be a read error. The chain links TRBV19 to TRBJ2-1; 14 bases are a match to TRBD2. Germline V CDR1 and CDR2: LNHDA, SQIVND (reference sequence). The CDR3 loop spans 15 amino acids. CDR3 DNA sequence: TGTGCCAGTAGTATAGGGACTAGCGGGGGGAATGAGGAGTTCTTC. It specifies CASSIGTSGGNEEFF.

This rearrangement joins TRBV19 to TRBJ2-7; D is possibly TRBD2 (6 bases). This CDR3 is built from 13 residues. V lost 3 bases and J 5 bases, leaving 11 bases between the germline ends. Germline V gene lookup returns CDR1 LNHDA and CDR2 SQIVND (reference sequence). CDR3 in amino acids: CASSIGGINEQYF. As DNA, the CDR3 is TGTGCCAGTAGTATCGGAGGGATCAACGAGCAGTACTTC.

This clonotype came up many times. The gene calls are TRBV5-1 and TRBJ2-5; 7 positions match TRBD1. CDR3 length: 13 residues. Germline V gene sequence: CDR1 SGHRS, CDR2 YFSETQ. The trim removed 1 base at V and 4 bases at J, leaving 1 base unmatched. The chain's CDR3 is CASSLRGPETQYF. The CDR3 DNA sequence: TGCGCCAGCAGCTTGAGGGGGCCAGAGACCCAGTACTTC.

V and J are TRBV7-8 and TRBJ1-1; D not certain. Germline CDR1 is SGHVS and CDR2 is FQNEAQ. The CDR3 covers 16 residues. V was clipped by 1 base and J by 1 base, with 13 bases between them. CDR3 loop: CASSLVTALGNTEAFF. Written as DNA, the CDR3 is TGTGCCAGCAGCTTAGTTACCGCCTTGGGGAACACTGAAGCTTTCTTT.

In regard to this clonotype: A much larger clone sits a single nucleotide away, making a read error possible. The CDR3 region is CAGSRDGQETQYF. The CDR3 nucleotides are TGTGCCGGCAGCAGGGACGGGCAAGAGACCCAGTACTTC. The rearrangement joins TRBV3-1 to TRBJ2-5, with D perhaps assigned TRBD1 or TRBD2 (5 bases each). The CDR3 runs 13 residues. CDR1 is LGHDT, CDR2 YNNKEL, per germline (reference sequence).

This clonotype was detected ten times or more. The rearrangement links TRBV23-1 to TRBJ2-1; 7 bases fit TRBD1. TRBV23-1 is an ORF, with its function uncertain. The CDR3 contains 14 residues. V shed 8 bases and J 4 bases; nucleotides not matched to a gene: 8. The CDR3 loop is CASPGTALYNEQFF. In DNA form, the CDR3 reads TGCGCCAGCCCCGGGACAGCTTTATACAATGAGCAGTTCTTC.

This clonotype has a handful of counts. The chain links TRBV5-6 to TRBJ1-1, with D possibly matching TRBD1 (6 bases). There are 13 residues in the CDR3. Germline CDR1 is SGHDT and CDR2 is YYEEEE. The V and J ends lost 3 bases and 6 bases respectively, with 12 bases between them. The CDR3 DNA sequence: TGTGCCAGCAGCTGGGCGGGGGGGCCTGAAGCTTTCTTT. Translated, it gives CASSWAGGPEAFF.

V usage is TRBV5-1 and J usage is TRBJ1-4; D is possibly TRBD1 (5 bases). Germline CDR1 is SGHRS and CDR2 is YFSETQ. Trimming took 4 bases from V and 7 from J, leaving 17 bases between them. The CDR3 has 15 amino acids. The CDR3 protein is CASSAARIGAEKLFF. The CDR3 bases are TGCGCCAGCAGCGCTGCGCGGATTGGGGCTGAAAAACTGTTTTTT.

The chain employs TRBV5-1 and TRBJ2-1; 7 nucleotides match TRBD2. Germline V gene sequence: CDR1 SGHRS, CDR2 YFSETQ. The CDR3 spans 15 residues. V shed 4 bases, J shed 7 bases, and the junction held 11 bases outside the gene matches. The CDR3 sequence: CASSLQSGARNEQFF. The CDR3 DNA reads as TGCGCCAGCAGCCTTCAAAGCGGGGCCAGGAATGAGCAGTTCTTC.

This chain uses TRBV20-1 with TRBJ2-1; unclear D gene. The V and J ends lost 2 bases and 4 bases respectively, with 15 bases between them. The CDR3 is 15 amino acids. CDR1 is DFQATT, CDR2 SNEGSKA, per germline (reference sequence). The CDR3 coding sequence is TGCAGTGCTAGAAGCCGCGCAAGGATTTACAATGAGCAGTTCTTC. This encodes CSARSRARIYNEQFF.

The CDR3 spells CSVKGQEETQYF. CDR3 coding DNA: TGCAGTGTAAAGGGACAAGAAGAGACCCAGTACTTC. This chain uses TRBV20-1 with TRBJ2-5; maybe TRBD1 (6 bases). Deletions cut 7 bases from V and 3 bases from J, with 12 bases between. Germline V gives CDR1 DFQATT, CDR2 SNEGSKA (reference sequence). The length of the CDR3 is 12 residues.

This clonotype has more than one count but fewer than ten. The rearrangement links TRBV2 to TRBJ1-3; D ambiguous. Looked up from germline, CDR1 is SNHLY and CDR2 is FYNNEI. Deletions cut 0 bases from V and 4 bases from J, with 10 bases between. The CDR3 runs to 15 residues. The CDR3 sequence is CASSEAPGSGNTIYF. The CDR3 DNA reads as TGTGCCAGCAGTGAAGCGCCTGGATCCGGAAACACCATATATTTT.

The gene calls are TRBV5-6 and TRBJ1-5; D remains unclear. Germline V lookup: CDR1 SGHDT, CDR2 YYEEEE. The CDR3 is made up of 14 amino acids. The V gene lost 0 bases and the J gene lost 4 bases, with 8 bases spanning the gap. The CDR3 region has the DNA TGTGCCAGCAGCTTGGGGCAGAGAAATCAGCCCCAGCATTTT. Protein sequence: CASSLGQRNQPQHF.

This chain links TRBV5-1 with TRBJ1-1; D perhaps matches TRBD1 (5 bases). CDR3 length: 14 amino acids. The V gene's germline CDR1 is SGHRS and CDR2 YFSETQ. Trimming shortened V by 0 bases and J by 7 bases, and 13 bases separated the two germline ends. CDR3 loop: CASSLGRATFEAFF. In nucleotides, the CDR3 is TGCGCCAGCAGCTTGGGCAGGGCGACATTTGAAGCTTTCTTT.